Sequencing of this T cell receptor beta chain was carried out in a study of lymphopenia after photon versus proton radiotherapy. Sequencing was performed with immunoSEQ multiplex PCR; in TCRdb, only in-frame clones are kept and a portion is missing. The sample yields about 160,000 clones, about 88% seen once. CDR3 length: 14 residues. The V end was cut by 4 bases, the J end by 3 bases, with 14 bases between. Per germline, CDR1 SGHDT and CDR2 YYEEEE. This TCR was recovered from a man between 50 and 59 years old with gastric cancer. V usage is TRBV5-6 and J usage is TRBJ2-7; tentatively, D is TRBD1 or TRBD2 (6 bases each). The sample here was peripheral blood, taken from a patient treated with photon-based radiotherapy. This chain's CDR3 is CASSLRGASYEQYF. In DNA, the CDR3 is TGTGCCAGCAGCCTGAGGGGGGCAAGCTACGAGCAGTACTTC.